The clone carrying this T cell receptor (beta chain) showed up just a few times. The antigen is undetermined. With 6 bases removed from V and 0 bases from J, the gap between germline ends came to 8 bases. There are 13 residues in the CDR3. The source of the sample is a study of T-cell memory formation after mild COVID-19. The study's findings and limits: Those CD4+ clones that contracted were mainly in CM and EM (CD8+ ones in EMRA).

MiXCR, applied by TCRdb to the 5' RACE reads, yields one record per CDR3 protein. The table includes approximately 560,000 distinct CDR3 sequences, 15% to 20% detected once. Sequenced sample: PBMCs or a T cell subset sorted from them (not recorded which). This TCR was recovered from an adult woman who had mild COVID-19 (a few samples of this study predate the infection). Cell type and time point are not known. V and J are TRBV12-3 or TRBV12-4 and TRBJ2-5; D perhaps matches TRBD1 (6 bases). In DNA, the CDR3 is TGTGCCAGCAGGACAGGCCACCAAGAGACCCAGTACTTC. Encoded protein: CASRTGHQETQYF.